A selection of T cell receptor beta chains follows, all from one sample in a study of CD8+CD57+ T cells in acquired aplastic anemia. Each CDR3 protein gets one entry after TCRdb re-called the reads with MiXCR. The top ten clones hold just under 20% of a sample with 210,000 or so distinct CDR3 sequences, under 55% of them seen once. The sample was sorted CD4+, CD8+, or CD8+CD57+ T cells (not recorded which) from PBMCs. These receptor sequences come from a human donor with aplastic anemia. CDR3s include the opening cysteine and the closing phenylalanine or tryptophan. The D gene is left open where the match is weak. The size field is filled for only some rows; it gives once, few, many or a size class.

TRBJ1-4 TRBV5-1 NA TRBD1 CASSLDQGGSEKLFF TGCGCCAGCAGCTTGGATCAGGGGGGAAGTGAAAAACTGTTTTTT
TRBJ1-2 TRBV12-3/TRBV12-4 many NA CASSQTAGYTF TGTGCCAGCAGTCAGACAGCTGGCTACACCTTC
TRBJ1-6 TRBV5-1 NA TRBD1 CASRLRTGDNSPLHF TGCGCCAGCAGACTCCGGACAGGGGATAATTCACCCCTCCACTTT
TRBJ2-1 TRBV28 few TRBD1 CASSLGTGDSYNEQFF TGTGCCAGCAGTTTAGGGACAGGGGACTCCTACAATGAGCAGTTCTTC
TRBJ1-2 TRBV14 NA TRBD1 CASSHPAGQVYGYTF TGTGCCAGCAGCCATCCTGCGGGACAGGTGTATGGCTACACCTTC
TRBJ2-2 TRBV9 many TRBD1 CASSPSPGTENTGELFF TGTGCCAGCAGCCCCTCCCCCGGGACAGAGAACACCGGGGAGCTGTTTTTT
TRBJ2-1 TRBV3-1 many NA CASSQVDEQFF TGTGCCAGCAGCCAGGTAGATGAGCAGTTCTTC
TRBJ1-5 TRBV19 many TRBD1 CASSIGRGHQPQHF TGTGCCAGTAGTATAGGTAGGGGGCATCAGCCCCAGCATTTT
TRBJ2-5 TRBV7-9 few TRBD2 CASSQDMFGTSPETQYF TGTGCCAGCAGCCAAGATATGTTTGGGACTAGTCCGGAGACCCAGTACTTC
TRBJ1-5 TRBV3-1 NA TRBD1 CASSHRDRGQPQHF TGTGCCAGCAGCCACCGGGACAGGGGACAGCCCCAGCATTTT
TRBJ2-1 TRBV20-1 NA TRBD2 CSVLDHAGGLTYNEQFF TGCAGTGTTTTAGATCACGCGGGGGGGCTAACTTACAATGAGCAGTTCTTC